The clone carrying this T cell receptor beta chain was observed a single time. Germline V gene sequence: CDR1 SGHTA, CDR2 FQGNSA. This CDR3 has 14 residues. V lost 4 bases to trimming and J lost 8 bases, with 17 bases between them. Sequencing used immunoSEQ multiplex PCR; TCRdb keeps in-frame clones, though not all of them. Of over 200,000 clones in the sample, 81% were seen once. This sample is drawn from a study of blood T cell repertoires in COVID-19. Study background: Material from acute and convalescent COVID-19 was sourced from the United States, Italy and Spain.

V gene TRBV7-2 combines with J gene TRBJ1-2; unclear D gene. The receptor was isolated from a woman at least 80 years old with acute or convalescent COVID-19. Sequenced input: peripheral blood. The DNA for the CDR3 is TGTGCCAGCAGCTACCGGGCCGGGGTAGAGGGCTACACCTTC. Its protein product is CASSYRAGVEGYTF.